The 5 T cell receptor beta chains presented below share a single source sample, sequenced in a study of blood T cells in healthy people across ages. PCR was performed a second time for 7 to 11 cycles using a sample-barcoded 5' primer and a J-beta primer mix. Each CDR3 protein gets one entry after TCRdb re-called the 5' RACE reads with MiXCR. The table lists over 600,000 distinct CDR3 sequences, around three fifths of them singletons. The sample taken for sequencing was blood. The receptors were sampled from a man in his forties in good health.

The V call is TRBV3-1, the J call TRBJ2-3, with 10 positions matching TRBD2. V dropped 0 bases and J dropped 6; count of bases not matched to a gene: 9. Per germline, CDR1 LGHDT and CDR2 YNNKEL (reference sequence). This CDR3 spans 17 amino acids. The CDR3: CASSQELAGVSGDTQYF. The CDR3 DNA reads as TGTGCCAGCAGCCAAGAGCTAGCGGGGGTTTCGGGTGATACGCAGTATTTT.

V is TRBV5-1 and J is TRBJ1-5, with D unresolved. Trimming left V 1 base short and J 4 bases short, with 6 bases between. Looked up from germline, CDR1 is SGHRS and CDR2 is YFSETQ. The CDR3 covers 13 residues. CDR3 bases: TGCGCCAGCAGCTTGCAGTCAAATCAGCCCCAGCATTTT. Translated, it gives CASSLQSNQPQHF.

V is TRBV6-2 or TRBV6-3 and J is TRBJ2-3; D gene ambiguous. The germline V gene encodes CDR1 MNHEY and CDR2 SVGEGT. The V and J ends lost 0 bases and 0 bases respectively, with 16 bases between them. The CDR3 has 18 residues. CDR3 sequence (DNA): TGTGCCAGCAGTTACTCGATAAAGGACGGAACTAGCACAGATACGCAGTATTTT. It is translated as CASSYSIKDGTSTDTQYF.

Only one count was recorded for this clonotype. This chain joins TRBV27 and TRBJ2-1, with D possibly TRBD2 on 6 matching bases. V was clipped by 9 bases and J by 6 bases, with 18 bases between them. This CDR3 is 14 amino acids long. Per germline, CDR1 MNHEY and CDR2 SMNVEV (reference sequence). The CDR3, as DNA: TGTGCCAGTCAGACTAGAGCAAGGATCAATGAGCAGTTCTTC. It specifies CASQTRARINEQFF.

The V and J genes are TRBV7-9 and TRBJ1-4; tentatively, D is TRBD1 (5 bases). Germline-derived CDR1 and CDR2 are SEHNR and FQNEAQ (reference sequence). The CDR3 runs to 17 residues. V lost 6 bases, J lost 4 bases, and 21 bases lay in between. Here the CDR3 reads CASSRGHNIVLNEKLFF. The CDR3 DNA reads TGTGCCAGCAGTCGTGGACATAATATAGTTCTTAATGAAAAACTGTTTTTT.